This paragraph reports one T cell receptor (beta chain). The target of this receptor is not known. Per-nucleotide qualities are absent, and no much larger clonotype sits a single base away. This sample is drawn from a study of neoadjuvant anti-PD-1 for oral cavity cancer (dated by TCRdb to the early 2020s). Study-wide context: Before undergoing curative-intent surgical resection, most patients got three to four biweekly nivolumab doses at 3 mg/kg. For patients who did not progress, a fourth nivolumab dose was given around day 43, followed by definitive surgical resection on days 50-56. Under RECIST 1.1, patients with complete response, partial response or stable disease were classed as responders, and patients with progression were classed as non-responders. An approximately 30% response rate was observed in the parent correlative cohort, in which about a dozen patients were included. Paper-wide results and their limitations: Only a few patients per response group were included in the TCR analyses, and the authors called for validation in larger cohorts. Higher pretreatment blood TCRbeta clonality and lower post-treatment tumor TCRbeta clonality were correlated with higher pretreatment blood Treg/Th17 ratios. After neoadjuvant nivolumab, non-responders showed significantly higher T cell clonality (Gini index) in PBMCs than responders did.

The time point label of this sample denotes: before neoadjuvant nivolumab. None of the patients had received prior systemic or radiation treatment, and all were newly diagnosed with stage II-IVA oral cavity squamous cell carcinoma. The cohort was composed of patients with HPV-negative, locally advanced oral cavity squamous cell carcinoma. Peripheral blood mononuclear cells were analyzed directly, without maintenance or expansion in culture. The samples were obtained from a longitudinal correlative study of a single-arm phase II trial testing neoadjuvant nivolumab in oral cavity squamous cell carcinoma. Subject-matched pre- and post-treatment PBMCs and tumors from three responders and three non-responders underwent genomic DNA-based TCRbeta sequencing. Peripheral blood mononuclear cells were drawn once before nivolumab treatment and a second time after treatment, when surgery took place. The Maxwell RSC DNA from Cells kit was used to isolate genomic DNA from PBMCs.

For deep sequencing, each PBMC sample was run in six replicates, with libraries mostly built from around 500 ng of input genomic DNA. TCRbeta libraries were prepared with the immunoSEQ hsTCRbeta kit according to the manufacturer's instructions. Sequencing of the completed libraries took place using an Illumina NovaSeq 6000 S4 flow cell after they had been pooled to roughly 2.9 nM. The study's own analysis went as follows. The immunoSEQ Analyzer was used for raw data preprocessing and quality control. The analysis was limited to productive rearrangements, and each clonotype was defined by a unique CDR3 amino acid sequence. Using the R package tcR, the researchers computed the Gini-Simpson index as their estimate of repertoire clonality. Student's t test was used to compare Gini indices, while Pearson correlation assessed associations with tumor size change. TCRdb retrieved this table from immuneACCESS and kept in-frame rearrangements only. Not all clones are present; in checked studies, unresolved V genes account for under half, and no reason is known for the remainder. Clonal size and the V and J genes are those of that table, whereas D and trimming came from the DNA. The sample contains about 80,000 clones, approximately 84% of them found a single time. 2.5% to 4% of the sample comes from the top ten.

The cysteine opens and the phenylalanine closes a CDR3 of 14 amino acids. Left in the record is the CDR3 DNA by itself, 42 bases read in frame from the first base. The germline V gene specifies MGHRA as CDR1 and YSYEKL as CDR2. Here V drops 3 bases and J drops 4 bases, and the junction holds 3 bases not matched to any gene. Recombination connected TRBV4-1 to TRBJ1-5; 7 central nucleotides agree with TRBD1. This TCR was sampled from a person aged 40 to 85 with oral cavity squamous cell carcinoma. Sequencing used PBMCs, obtained before nivolumab (anti-PD-1) treatment. This receptor has the CDR3 CASSQTGSNQPQHF. The nucleotides read TGCGCCAGCAGCCAGACAGGGAGTAATCAGCCCCAGCATTTT.